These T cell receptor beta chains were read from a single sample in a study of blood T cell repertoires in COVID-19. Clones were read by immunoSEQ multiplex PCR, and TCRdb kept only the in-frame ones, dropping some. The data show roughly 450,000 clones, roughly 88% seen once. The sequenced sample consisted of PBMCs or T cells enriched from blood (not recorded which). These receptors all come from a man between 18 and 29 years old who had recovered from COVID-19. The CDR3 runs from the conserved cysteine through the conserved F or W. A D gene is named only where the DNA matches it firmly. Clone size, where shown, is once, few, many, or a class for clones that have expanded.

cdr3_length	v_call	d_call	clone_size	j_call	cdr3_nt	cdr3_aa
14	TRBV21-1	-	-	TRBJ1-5	TGTGCCAGCAGCAAGGACAGGTGTCGGGGGCCCCAGCATTTT	CASSKDRCRGPQHF
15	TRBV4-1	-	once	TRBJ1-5	TGCGCCAGCAGCCCGGCCGGACAGTTCAATCAGCCCCAGCATTTT	CASSPAGQFNQPQHF
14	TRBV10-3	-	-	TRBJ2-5	TGTGCCATCAGTGAGTCGTCAGGGGCCGGGACCCAGTACTTC	CAISESSGAGTQYF
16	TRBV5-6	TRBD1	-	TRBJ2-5	TGTGCCAGCAGCTTGTACCGGGACAGGGGGTTGGAGACCCAGTACTTC	CASSLYRDRGLETQYF
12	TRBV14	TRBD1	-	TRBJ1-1	TGTGCCAGCAGGAACAGGGGAACTGAAGCTTTCTTT	CASRNRGTEAFF
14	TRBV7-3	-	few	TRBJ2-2	TGTGCCAGCAGCCTAAGAGGCGTCACCGGGGAGCTGTTTTTT	CASSLRGVTGELFF
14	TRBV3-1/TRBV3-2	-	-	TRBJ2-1	TGTGCCAGCAGCCAAGTCTCCGCGTTTTCGAAGCAGTTCTTC	CASSQVSAFSKQFF
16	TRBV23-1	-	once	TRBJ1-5	TGCGCCAGCAGTACAAGCAGGAAATTTTTCAATCAGCCCCAGCATTTT	CASSTSRKFFNQPQHF
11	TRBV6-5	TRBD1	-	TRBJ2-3	TGTGCCGCCAGGGGGACAGATACGCAGTATTTT	CAARGTDTQYF
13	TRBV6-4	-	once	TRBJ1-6	TGTGCCAGCAGTGACGTGGCTCATTCACCCCTCCACTTT	CASSDVAHSPLHF
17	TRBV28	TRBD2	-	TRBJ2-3	TGTGCCAGCAGTAGAACGTCCTTAGCGGGAGACACAGATACGCAGTATTTT	CASSRTSLAGDTDTQYF
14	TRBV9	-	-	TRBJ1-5	TGTGCCAGCAGCCCCTCCCCCCAGGCTCAGCCCCAGCATTTT	CASSPSPQAQPQHF
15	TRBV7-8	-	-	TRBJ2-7	TGTGCCAGCAGACGCAGGGAGGTAGGGTCCTACGAGCAGTACTTC	CASRRREVGSYEQYF
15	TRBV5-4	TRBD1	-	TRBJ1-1	TGTGCCAGCAGCGTATGGACAGGGGGTAACACTGAAGCTTTCTTT	CASSVWTGGNTEAFF
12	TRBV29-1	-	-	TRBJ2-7	TGCAGCGTTTTGGAACAGTCTTACGAGCAGTACTTC	CSVLEQSYEQYF
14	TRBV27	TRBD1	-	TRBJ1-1	TGTGCCAGCAGCAAGGGGACAGGGAACACTGAAGCTTTCTTT	CASSKGTGNTEAFF
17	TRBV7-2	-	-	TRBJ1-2	TGTGCCAGCAGCTCCACTCGGATAAAGACAGGCTTCTATGGCTACACCTTC	CASSSTRIKTGFYGYTF
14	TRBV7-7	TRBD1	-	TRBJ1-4	TGTGCCAGCAGCCCGGACAGGGGTGGTGAAAAACTGTTTTTT	CASSPDRGGEKLFF
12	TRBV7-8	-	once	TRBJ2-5	TGTGCCAGCAGCCTAAGGGGGGAGACCCAGTACTTC	CASSLRGETQYF
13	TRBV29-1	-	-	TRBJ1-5	TGCAGCGTTGAAGAGTCAGGCAATCAGCCCCAGCATTTT	CSVEESGNQPQHF
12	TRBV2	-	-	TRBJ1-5	TGTGCCAGCAGAATAGAGTATCAGCCCCAGCATTTT	CASRIEYQPQHF
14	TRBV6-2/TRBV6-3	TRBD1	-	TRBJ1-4	TGTGCCAGCAGTATTGGACAGGGGAATGGAAAACTGTTTTTT	CASSIGQGNGKLFF
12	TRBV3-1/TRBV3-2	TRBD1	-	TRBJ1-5	TGTGCCAGCAGCCAAGGGGACAGGCCCCAGCATTTT	CASSQGDRPQHF
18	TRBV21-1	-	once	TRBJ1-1	TGTGCCAGCAGCAAAGTGCTGCGGACAGGGGGACTGAACACTGAAGCTTTCTTT	CASSKVLRTGGLNTEAFF
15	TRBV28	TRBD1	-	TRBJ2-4	TGTGCCAGCGGCGAACAGGGGCGCTTAAGAAACATTCAGTACTTC	CASGEQGRLRNIQYF
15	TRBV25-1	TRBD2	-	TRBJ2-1	TGTGCCAGAAGAAGAGGACTAGCGTATTACAATGAGCAGTTCTTC	CARRRGLAYYNEQFF
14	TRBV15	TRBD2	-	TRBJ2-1	TGTGCCACGTTAACTAGCGGGAGTTACAATGAGCAGTTCTTC	CATLTSGSYNEQFF
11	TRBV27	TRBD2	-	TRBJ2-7	TGTGCCAGTCTAGCGGGATCCGAGCAGTACTTC	CASLAGSEQYF
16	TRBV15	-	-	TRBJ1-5	TGTGCCACCAGCAGAGCGAACTGGGGACAAAATCAGCCCCAGCATTTT	CATSRANWGQNQPQHF
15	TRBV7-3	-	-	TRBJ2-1	TGTGCCAGCAGCCGGGGAGTAGGAGTCTACAATGAGCAGTTCTTC	CASSRGVGVYNEQFF
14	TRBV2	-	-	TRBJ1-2	TGTGCCAGCAGGGACACTGTGGTGTTACTTGGCTACACCTTC	CASRDTVVLLGYTF
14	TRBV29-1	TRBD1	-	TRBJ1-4	TGCAGCGTTGAAGGGACAGGGTCCCATGAAAAACTGTTTTTT	CSVEGTGSHEKLFF
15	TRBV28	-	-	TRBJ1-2	TGTGCCAGCAGTTTGAGGCAGCCGTCGGTCTATGGCTACACCTTC	CASSLRQPSVYGYTF
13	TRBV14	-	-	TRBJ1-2	TGTGCCAGCAGCCACCTGACAGGCAATGGCTACACCTTC	CASSHLTGNGYTF
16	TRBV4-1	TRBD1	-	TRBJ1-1	TGCGCCAGCAGCGCAAAGGCCGGGACAGGGAACACTGAAGCTTTCTTT	CASSAKAGTGNTEAFF
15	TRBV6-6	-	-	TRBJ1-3	TGTGCCAGCAGTTTACTACAGGGCTCTGGAAACACCATATATTTT	CASSLLQGSGNTIYF
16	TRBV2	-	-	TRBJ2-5	TGTGCCAGCAGTGAATCCGACGGGGGTTCAGGGGAGACCCAGTACTTC	CASSESDGGSGETQYF
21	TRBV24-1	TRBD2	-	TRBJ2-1	TGTGCCACCAGTGATTTATCTCTGACTAGCGGGAGGGCCGGATTCTACAATGAGCAGTTCTTC	CATSDLSLTSGRAGFYNEQFF
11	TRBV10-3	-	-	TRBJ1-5	TGTGCCGCCTCGGAGGGTCAGCCCCAGCATTTT	CAASEGQPQHF
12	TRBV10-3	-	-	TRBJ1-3	TGTGCCATCAGTGAGTGGGGGGACACCATATATTTT	CAISEWGDTIYF
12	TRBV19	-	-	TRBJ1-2	TGTGCCAGTAGTTGGGCAGGCGAGGGCTACACCTTC	CASSWAGEGYTF
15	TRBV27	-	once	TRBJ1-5	TGTGCCAGCAGTTTAAGGGCAGGGGAGGGTCAGCCCCAGCATTTT	CASSLRAGEGQPQHF
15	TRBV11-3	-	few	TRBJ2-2	TGTGCCAGCAGCTTAAGGTCGGGGTCCACCGGGGAGCTGTTTTTT	CASSLRSGSTGELFF
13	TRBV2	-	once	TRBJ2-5	TGTGCCAGCAGGCCCACACCCCCGGAGACCCAGTACTTC	CASRPTPPETQYF
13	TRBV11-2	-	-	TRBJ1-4	TGTGCCAGCGCAGGGCAGGAGGGTGAAAAACTGTTTTTT	CASAGQEGEKLFF
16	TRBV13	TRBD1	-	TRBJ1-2	TGTGCCAGCAGCTCCTACCCCGGGACAGAGAACTATGGCTACACCTTC	CASSSYPGTENYGYTF
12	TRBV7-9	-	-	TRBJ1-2	TGTGCCAGCAGTCGGGGGGCCTATGGCTACACCTTC	CASSRGAYGYTF
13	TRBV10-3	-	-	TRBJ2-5	TGTGCCATCAGTGTGGACAGCAGGGAGACCCAGTACTTC	CAISVDSRETQYF
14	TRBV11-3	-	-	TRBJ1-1	TGTGCCAGCAGCTTAGATCGGAGCGGCACTGAAGCTTTCTTT	CASSLDRSGTEAFF
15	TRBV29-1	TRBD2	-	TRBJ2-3	TGCAGCGTGAAGGGACTAGCGGGAAACACAGATACGCAGTATTTT	CSVKGLAGNTDTQYF
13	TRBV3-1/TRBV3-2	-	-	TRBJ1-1	TGTGCCAGCAGCCAATCCGCGGCGGGGGGCGGTTTCTTT	CASSQSAAGGGFF